This T cell receptor beta chain comes out of a study of CD8 T cells in Susac syndrome. In the study overall: Of the sequenced Susac syndrome patients, 5 or 6 had active disease and roughly eight were in remission.

A note on this clonotype: What it binds is not known.

The study's findings and limits: In total CD8+ repertoires, some 15 Susac-specific public clones were found, and about 5 in CD8+ TEMRA repertoires. Susac syndrome CD8+ repertoires were clonally expanded, most strongly in CD8+ TEMRA cells.

RNA was extracted with the RNeasy kit, and a quantity of roughly 0.45 to 1 ug was reverse transcribed using random hexamers. TCRdb re-derived calls from the immunoSEQ multiplex PCR reads in MiXCR, one entry per CDR3 protein. The sample lists about 130,000 distinct CDR3 sequences, 85% to 95% occurring once. Trimming removed 2 bases from V and 2 bases from J, with 6 bases in between. The length of the CDR3 is 13 residues. The germline gives CDR1 SGHDN, CDR2 FVKESK. This TCR came from a human donor with Susac syndrome. Specimen: CD8+ T cells from PBMCs. This chain links TRBV14 with TRBJ1-2; D ambiguous. The CDR3 sequence: CASSQSQNYGYTF. In nucleotides, the CDR3 is TGTGCCAGCAGCCAATCACAGAACTATGGCTACACCTTC.